This record covers a single T cell receptor (beta chain). Its specificity is not known. Patients who had autoimmune disease history or got systemic immunosuppression were left out. Here immunoSEQ multiplex PCR was the method, and the copy in TCRdb shows in-frame clones only, minus some. The sample has approximately 70,000 clones; 88% are singletons. The data belong to a study of OX40 agonist ivuxolimab in advanced cancers. Study overall: The study gave patients intravenous ivuxolimab at 0.01 to 10 mg/kg every 2 weeks.

With V trimmed by 6 bases and J by 4 bases, 11 bases remained unmatched. Per the germline V gene, CDR1 is KGHSH and CDR2 is LQKENI. The CDR3 totals 15 residues. Overall study findings and caveats: What antigens the expanded peripheral T cells recognized was never established.

The sequence derives from an adult with an advanced solid tumor such as melanoma, head and neck, liver or kidney cancer. The sequenced sample was CD4+ or CD8+ T cells sorted from blood, obtained in a trial of the OX40 agonist ivuxolimab. V is TRBV18 and J is TRBJ1-1; 7 bases line up with TRBD1. The CDR3 bases are TGTGCCAGCTCCCTCGACCTTACAGGGGTCACTGAAGCTTTCTTT. The encoded protein is CASSLDLTGVTEAFF.